These 17 T cell receptor beta chains were sequenced from one sample in a study of Tregs in tolerant kidney transplant recipients. TCRdb's table, derived via immunoSEQ multiplex PCR, lists solely in-frame clones and lacks some. In the table there are 40,000 to 50,000 clones, approximately 89% of which are singletons. The nonmyeloablative bone marrow transplants came from related graft donors, with transient mixed chimerism. The input for sequencing was CD8+ T cells from blood (PBMCs), taken 12 months after the transplant. The receptors were sampled from a human patient who received a combined kidney and bone marrow transplant. Some T cells may trace back to the graft donor.

This chain uses TRBV10-3 with TRBJ1-2, with 7 bases that match TRBD1. After removal of 6 bases from V and 3 bases from J, the junction contained 7 bases not matched to a gene. This CDR3 spans 14 amino acids. The germline gives CDR1 ENHRY, CDR2 SYGVKD. The CDR3 DNA is TGTGCCATCAGCCTAGACAGGGATTACTATGGCTACACCTTC. Its protein product is CAISLDRDYYGYTF.

The chain joins TRBV14 to TRBJ1-2; D is perhaps TRBD1 (5 bases). V dropped 4 bases and J dropped 7 bases, with 16 bases sitting between them. Germline-derived CDR1 and CDR2 are SGHDN and FVKESK. The length of the CDR3 is 14 residues. The CDR3, as DNA: TGTGCCAGCAGCCTAATTGAAGGACAAGTTGGCTACACCTTC. Amino acids: CASSLIEGQVGYTF.

This chain connects TRBV10-3 to TRBJ1-1, with D unclear. Trimming took off 11 bases at V and 4 bases at J, with 5 bases between the two ends. Germline V gene lookup returns CDR1 ENHRY and CDR2 SYGVKD. The CDR3 runs to 9 residues. The CDR3 DNA reads as TGTGCCCCCGGCACTGAAGCTTTCTTT. The encoded protein is CAPGTEAFF.

The V gene is TRBV6-1, the J gene TRBJ2-5, with 7 positions matching TRBD2. Germline lookup yields CDR1 MNHNS and CDR2 SASEGT. This CDR3 is built from 13 residues. The junction had 5 bases not matched to a gene; V was cut back by 6 bases and J by 4 bases. For the CDR3, the DNA is TGTGCCAGCAGCATCCTAGCGGCAGAGACCCAGTACTTC. This gives the protein CASSILAAETQYF.

Written as DNA, the CDR3 is TGTGCCAGCAGACCGCCCGAAAAGGGGGGGAATGAGCAGTTCTTC. Its translation: CASRPPEKGGNEQFF. The gene calls are TRBV7-9 and TRBJ2-1; D may be TRBD2 (7 bases). Germline CDR1 is SEHNR and CDR2 is FQNEAQ (reference sequence). With 6 bases removed from V and 7 bases from J, the gap between germline ends came to 19 bases. The CDR3 is made up of 15 amino acids.

This clone occurred once. The J gene is TRBJ2-7, the V gene TRBV11-2; a weak D match, TRBD1 (8 bases). V lost 3 bases and J lost 4, with 16 bases in between. This CDR3 has 15 residues. In germline, CDR1 is SGHAT, CDR2 FQNNGV. The chain's CDR3 is CASSFYRGGKYEQYF. The CDR3 nucleotides read TGTGCCAGCAGCTTTTACAGGGGGGGGAAATACGAGCAGTACTTC.

V gene TRBV19 combines with J gene TRBJ1-2, with D tentatively TRBD1 (5 bases). V was cut by 1 base and J by 6 bases, with 12 bases left in between. CDR1 is LNHDA, CDR2 SQIVND, per germline (reference sequence). This CDR3 is built from 14 residues. CDR3 in amino acids: CASSIVRGGNGYTF. In nucleotides, the CDR3 is TGTGCCAGTAGTATAGTACGGGGCGGGAATGGCTACACCTTC.

The chain recombines TRBV7-9 with TRBJ2-1, with 14 bases fitting TRBD2. The CDR3 has 16 amino acids. In germline, CDR1 is SEHNR, CDR2 FQNEAQ (reference sequence). Trimming at V came to 1 base and at J to 7 bases, leaving 3 bases not matched to a gene. CDR3 nucleotide sequence: TGTGCCAGCAGCTTAGAGGGACTAGCGGGAGTAAATGAGCAGTTCTTC. Translation gives CASSLEGLAGVNEQFF. Full variable domain (rest looked up from reference TRBV7-9 and TRBJ2-1): DTGVSQNPRHKITKRGQNVTFRCDPISEHNRLYWYRQTLGQGPEFLTYFQNEAQLEKSRLLSDRFSAERPKGSFSTLEIQRTEQGDSAMYLCASSLEGLAGVNEQFFGPGTRLTVL.

The J gene is TRBJ2-5, the V gene TRBV2; the match to TRBD1 covers 8 bases. J lost 5 bases, V lost 3 bases, and 14 bases had no gene match. The CDR3 contains 17 residues. Germline CDR1 and CDR2: SNHLY and FYNNEI. The CDR3 is CASSDPPWSTGDETQYF. CDR3 bases: TGTGCCAGCAGTGATCCGCCTTGGTCGACAGGGGACGAGACCCAGTACTTC.

J is TRBJ2-4 and V is TRBV29-1; D is possibly TRBD2 (7 bases). Deletions cut 7 bases from V and 7 bases from J, with 20 bases between. The CDR3 sequence is 14 residues long. Germline lookup yields CDR1 SQVTM and CDR2 ANQGSEA. CDR3 amino acids: CSGRGGESGNIQYF. The CDR3 coding sequence is TGCAGCGGAAGGGGGGGGGAGAGCGGGAACATTCAGTACTTC. The full variable domain, with the rest looked up from reference TRBV29-1 and TRBJ2-4, is SAVISQKPSRDICQRGTSLTIQCQVDSQVTMMFWYRQQPGQSLTLIATANQGSEATYESGFVIDKFPISRPNLTFSTLTVSNMSPEDSSIYLCSGRGGESGNIQYFGAGTRLSVL.

The chain is built from TRBV7-9 and TRBJ1-2; tentatively, D is TRBD1 (5 bases). V lost 4 bases and J lost 4, with 19 bases in between. Per germline, CDR1 SEHNR and CDR2 FQNEAQ (reference sequence). The CDR3 length is 16 residues. CDR3 DNA sequence: TGTGCCAGCAGCTCCGCCCGAAGACAGATCATCTATGGCTACACCTTC. Translating it yields CASSSARRQIIYGYTF. Drawing the rest from reference TRBV7-9 and TRBJ1-2, the complete variable domain is DTGVSQNPRHKITKRGQNVTFRCDPISEHNRLYWYRQTLGQGPEFLTYFQNEAQLEKSRLLSDRFSAERPKGSFSTLEIQRTEQGDSAMYLCASSSARRQIIYGYTFGSGTRLTVV.

The chain links TRBV7-9 to TRBJ2-7, with 8 bases lining up with TRBD1. V trimming: 2 bases; J trimming: 5 bases; junction bases outside the gene matches: 5. The germline gives CDR1 SEHNR, CDR2 FQNEAQ (reference sequence). The length of the CDR3 is 14 residues. As DNA, the CDR3 is TGTGCCAGCAGCTTACCCAGGGGGCGCAACGAGCAGTACTTC. Protein: CASSLPRGRNEQYF.

This clone was counted between two and nine times. The genes are TRBV27 and TRBJ2-7, with D unclear. Per the germline V gene, CDR1 is MNHEY and CDR2 is SMNVEV (reference sequence). The CDR3 has 12 residues. The V end was cut by 5 bases, the J end by 0 bases, with 5 bases between. The chain's CDR3 is CASSPSSYEQYF. The CDR3 DNA sequence: TGTGCCAGCAGTCCGAGCTCCTACGAGCAGTACTTC.

This sequence joins TRBV9 and TRBJ2-1; 11 bases line up with TRBD2. V lost 3 bases to trimming and J lost 8 bases; unmatched junction nucleotides: 13. Germline loops: CDR1 SGDLS, CDR2 YYNGEE. The CDR3 runs 17 residues. The CDR3 is CASSAHVSGGAIYEQFF. As DNA, the CDR3 is TGTGCCAGCAGCGCCCACGTTAGCGGGGGGGCCATCTATGAGCAGTTCTTC.

The chain joins TRBV7-9 to TRBJ2-7; D ambiguous. This CDR3 comprises 14 residues. Germline CDR1 SEHNR, CDR2 FQNEAQ (reference sequence). The V and J ends lost 4 bases and 0 bases respectively, with 10 bases between them. The CDR3 is CASSSLSSSYEQYF. The CDR3, as DNA: TGTGCCAGCAGCTCGTTGTCCAGCTCCTACGAGCAGTACTTC.

The J gene is TRBJ2-5, the V gene TRBV27; possibly TRBD2 for D (6 bases). The CDR3 totals 14 residues. Trimming left V 6 bases short and J 5 bases short, with 16 bases between. The germline CDR1 and CDR2 sequences are MNHEY and SMNVEV (reference sequence). The CDR3 sequence is CASSPPASGETQYF. The DNA for the CDR3 is TGTGCCAGCAGCCCCCCGGCAAGCGGGGAGACCCAGTACTTC.

The genes are TRBV11-1 and TRBJ1-2; D perhaps matches TRBD1 (5 bases). Germline loops: CDR1 SGHAT, CDR2 FQDESV (reference sequence). The V and J ends lost 5 bases and 4 bases respectively, with 14 bases between them. This CDR3 comprises 14 residues. The CDR3 nucleotides are TGTGCCAGCAGCGTTCGTAGGGGCTCCTATGGCTACACCTTC. Its translation is CASSVRRGSYGYTF. The complete variable domain, with remaining parts taken from reference TRBV11-1 and TRBJ1-2, reads EAEVAQSPRYKITEKSQAVAFWCDPISGHATLYWYRQILGQGPELLVQFQDESVVDDSQLPKDRFSAERLKGVDSTLKIQPAELGDSAMYLCASSVRRGSYGYTFGSGTRLTVV.